This T cell receptor (beta chain) was retrieved from a study of OX40 agonist ivuxolimab in advanced cancers. The data were produced by immunoSEQ multiplex PCR, yet TCRdb's version contains in-frame clones alone and is incomplete. The sample includes tens of thousands of clones, 88% of them seen just once. The germline V gene has CDR1 SGHNT and CDR2 YYREEE (reference sequence). The V end was cut by 3 bases, the J end by 4 bases, with 16 bases between. The CDR3 extends over 15 amino acids. The receptor's source is an adult with an advanced solid tumor such as melanoma, head and neck, liver or kidney cancer. The chain couples TRBV5-4 to TRBJ1-1; D uncertain. This sample comprised CD4+ or CD8+ T cells sorted from blood, obtained in a trial of the OX40 agonist ivuxolimab. For the CDR3, the DNA is TGTGCCAGCAGCTCGTTCGCAAGTGCCGGCACTGAAGCTTTCTTT. Its protein product is CASSSFASAGTEAFF. The whole variable domain, remainder taken from reference TRBV5-4 and TRBJ1-1, is ETGVTQSPTHLIKTRGQQVTLRCSSQSGHNTVSWYQQALGQGPQFIFQYYREEENGRGNFPPRFSGLQFPNYSSELNVNALELDDSALYLCASSSFASAGTEAFFGQGTRLTVV.